Listed here are 17 T cell receptor beta chains from one sample, sequenced in a study of T cell repertoires in cytomegalovirus infection (dated by TCRdb to about 2019). Sequenced using an Illumina HiSeq 1500. In TCRdb, the public reads were trimmed at Q25 with fastp and aligned with MiXCR, with productive beta chains retained. CDR3 protein sequences are deduplicated, and each keeps its most common genes and DNA. This sample holds 100,000 to 150,000 distinct CDR3 sequences; 32% were observed only once. The ten biggest clones cover around three fifths of the sample. This specimen's treatment or condition label, per the study, means: in vitro stimulation with specific CMV peptide epitopes to enrich CMV-specific T cells. These TCRs are of unknown antigen specificity. Sequencing used CD8+ T cells from cultured PBMCs, obtained from culture after CMV antigen stimulation. These receptors came from a human donor in good health (CMV status not recorded). Some clones in this sample may be carry-over from other donors' samples.

CDR3 in DNA: TGTGCCAGCAGCCATTGGGCAGGGGACGGCTACACCTTC. This codes for CASSHWAGDGYTF. The chain uses TRBV7-1 and TRBJ1-2, with D maybe TRBD1 (6 bases). TRBV7-1 is assigned to the ORF class and has an uncertain function. V was trimmed by 5 bases and J by 8 bases, leaving 15 bases between them. There are 13 residues in the CDR3.

This clonotype has a handful of counts. The chain combines TRBV5-5 with TRBJ2-2, with 10 positions matching TRBD1. Unmatched junction bases numbered 14, after V lost 4 bases and J lost 8 bases. Germline V gene sequence: CDR1 SGHKS, CDR2 YYEKEE (reference sequence). The length of the CDR3 is 17 residues. Here the CDR3 DNA reads TGTGCCAGCAGCCCAGAGCCGGGACAGGGGTTAATGGGGGAGCTGTTTTTT. Its translation is CASSPEPGQGLMGELFF. Filled out from reference TRBV5-5 and TRBJ2-2, the complete variable domain reads DAGVTQSPTHLIKTRGQQVTLRCSPISGHKSVSWYQQVLGQGPQFIFQYYEKEERGRGNFPDRFSARQFPNYSSELNVNALLLGDSALYLCASSPEPGQGLMGELFFGEGSRLTVL.

This clonotype was observed a handful of times. The chain couples TRBV11-2 to TRBJ1-1; a possible D gene is TRBD1 (5 bases). Germline V gene lookup returns CDR1 SGHAT and CDR2 FQNNGV. The CDR3 has 17 amino acids. The V end lost 1 base, the J end lost 0 bases, and 15 bases lay between the germline ends. DNA for the CDR3: TGTGCCAGCAGCTTAGTCCTTCGTGGGGGGGTGAACACTGAAGCTTTCTTT. It is translated as CASSLVLRGGVNTEAFF. Supplemented by reference TRBV11-2 and TRBJ1-1, the full variable domain reads EAGVAQSPRYKIIEKRQSVAFWCNPISGHATLYWYQQILGQGPKLLIQFQNNGVVDDSQLPKDRFSAERLKGVDSTLKIQPAKLEDSAVYLCASSLVLRGGVNTEAFFGQGTRLTVV.

This clonotype was detected ten times or more. This chain connects TRBV7-8 to TRBJ2-7; 12 bases align to TRBD2. The CDR3 consists of 14 residues. From germline, CDR1 is SGHVS and CDR2 FQNEAQ. J was trimmed by 6 bases and V by 3 bases; bases with no gene match: 3. The CDR3 DNA sequence: TGTGCCAGCAGCTTTGGACTAGCGGGGACCGAGCAGTACTTC. Amino acids: CASSFGLAGTEQYF.

This rearrangement joins TRBV11-1 to TRBJ2-1; no reliable D call. Per germline, CDR1 SGHAT and CDR2 FQDESV (reference sequence). CDR3 length: 13 residues. The V and J ends lost 8 bases and 4 bases respectively, with 12 bases between them. The CDR3: CASAVRLYNEQFF. CDR3 sequence (DNA): TGTGCCAGCGCGGTCAGGCTGTACAATGAGCAGTTCTTC.

The table lists this clonotype with a count of one. The chain combines TRBV2 with TRBJ2-5, with D perhaps matching TRBD1 or TRBD2 (7 bases each). The CDR3 spans 16 residues. Germline V gene sequence: CDR1 SNHLY, CDR2 FYNNEI. The V and J ends lost 6 bases and 4 bases respectively, with 21 bases between them. The CDR3 is CASSVRGGKGLETQYF. In DNA form, the CDR3 reads TGTGCCAGCAGCGTCAGGGGGGGGAAGGGGTTAGAGACCCAGTACTTC.

The chain has TRBV4-1 and TRBJ2-1; the D is unclear. CDR1 and CDR2 (germline): MGHRA, YSYEKL. CDR3 size: 16 residues. V dropped 0 bases and J dropped 0 bases, with 9 bases sitting between them. The CDR3 here is CASSQDQWSSYNEQFF. The CDR3 DNA reads as TGCGCCAGCAGCCAAGATCAGTGGAGCTCCTACAATGAGCAGTTCTTC.

This clonotype was seen ten or more times. This chain uses TRBV7-2 with TRBJ2-7; possibly TRBD1 or TRBD2 for D (5 bases each). The CDR3 has 16 amino acids. CDR1 is SGHTA, CDR2 FQGNSA, per germline. Trimming pared 5 bases from V and 0 bases from J, leaving 17 bases between. The CDR3 region is CASSPLRGRGSYEQYF. The CDR3 DNA reads TGTGCCAGCAGCCCTTTGAGGGGCCGAGGCTCCTACGAGCAGTACTTC. The whole variable domain, filled in from reference TRBV7-2 and TRBJ2-7, reads GAGVSQSPSNKVTEKGKDVELRCDPISGHTALYWYRQSLGQGLEFLIYFQGNSAPDKSGLPSDRFSAERTGGSVSTLTIQRTQQEDSAVYLCASSPLRGRGSYEQYFGPGTRLTVT.

This clonotype occurred a few times. The chain recombines TRBV7-6 with TRBJ2-7; either TRBD1 or TRBD2 may supply D (5 bases each). CDR1 and CDR2 (germline): SGHVS, FNYEAQ. This CDR3 contains 17 residues. The germline V and J ends were trimmed by 5 bases and 5 bases, with 25 bases remaining between them. CDR3 amino acids: CASSPLLGPHLGDEQYF. Here the CDR3 DNA reads TGTGCCAGCAGCCCCCTCCTGGGACCGCATCTGGGGGACGAGCAGTACTTC.

The rearrangement uses TRBV5-1 and TRBJ1-1; D is undetermined. CDR3 length equals 13 residues. V shed 4 bases and J shed 7 bases, with 14 bases lying between them. CDR1 is SGHRS and CDR2 is YFSETQ in the germline V gene. CDR3 sequence: CASSPDGFSEAFF. The CDR3 coding sequence is TGCGCCAGCAGCCCGGACGGGTTCAGTGAAGCTTTCTTT. Full variable domain (rest looked up from reference TRBV5-1 and TRBJ1-1): KAGVTQTPRYLIKTRGQQVTLSCSPISGHRSVSWYQQTPGQGLQFLFEYFSETQRNKGNFPGRFSGRQFSNSRSEMNVSTLELGDSALYLCASSPDGFSEAFFGQGTRLTVV.

There are a few counts of this clonotype. CDR3 region: CASSYLSRQALQETQYF. The CDR3 DNA is TGTGCCAGCAGTTACCTTTCCCGACAGGCCCTCCAAGAGACCCAGTACTTC. This chain uses TRBV6-6 with TRBJ2-5; a weak D match, TRBD1 (6 bases). Germline V lookup: CDR1 MNHNY, CDR2 SVGAGI (reference sequence). Trimming left V 2 bases short and J 1 base short, with 17 bases between. The CDR3 length is 17 residues.

For the CDR3, the DNA is TGTGCCAGCAGTCCTTTATTCGAAGTGTGGGTCCCCAAGAGAGATCGGACAGGGGATTCACCCCTCCACTTT. This gives the protein CASSPLFEVWVPKRDRTGDSPLHF. The chain links TRBV6-2 or TRBV6-3 to TRBJ1-6; 9 bases map to TRBD1. The CDR3 sequence is 24 residues long. J gave up 8 bases and V 5 bases, and 34 bases lay outside the gene matches. Per germline, CDR1 MNHEY and CDR2 SVGEGT.

The V gene is TRBV6-5, the J gene TRBJ2-7, with 9 bases aligning to TRBD1. Trimming cost V 6 bases and J 7 bases; bases outside gene matches: 7. The CDR3 covers 13 residues. The germline gives CDR1 MNHEY, CDR2 SVGAGI. CDR3 in amino acids: CASSSGQGREQYF. Written as DNA, the CDR3 is TGTGCCAGCAGCTCGGGACAGGGACGGGAGCAGTACTTC.

This rearrangement joins TRBV10-3 to TRBJ2-7, with 9 bases that match TRBD1. V dropped 3 bases and J dropped 6; count of bases not matched to a gene: 15. The CDR3 covers 17 residues. CDR1 and CDR2 from the germline V gene are ENHRY and SYGVKD. CDR3 residues: CAISENYAGTGSAEQYF. CDR3 DNA: TGTGCCATCAGTGAAAACTATGCGGGGACAGGGAGTGCCGAGCAGTACTTC.

This clonotype was picked up a small number of times. V is TRBV20-1 and J is TRBJ1-4; D is undetermined. Germline V gene sequence: CDR1 DFQATT, CDR2 SNEGSKA (reference sequence). The CDR3 totals 17 residues. Trimming took 0 bases from V and 0 from J, leaving 14 bases between them. CDR3 coding DNA: TGCAGTGCTAGAGAATGGGGAGCAGGCGCAACTAATGAAAAACTGTTTTTT. Translating gives CSAREWGAGATNEKLFF.

This clonotype has a handful of counts. V gene TRBV27 combines with J gene TRBJ2-7; no reliable D call. Looked up from germline, CDR1 is MNHEY and CDR2 is SMNVEV (reference sequence). V shed 3 bases and J shed 4 bases, with 13 bases lying between them. The CDR3 runs to 14 residues. CDR3 DNA: TGTGCCAGCAGTTTTGCAAACACAGTATACGAGCAGTACTTC. This translates into CASSFANTVYEQYF.

This clonotype was seen more than once but under ten times. The chain employs TRBV7-6 and TRBJ2-5; D uncertain. V was trimmed by 5 bases and J by 4 bases, leaving 8 bases between them. The CDR3 has 12 amino acids. Germline V gives CDR1 SGHVS, CDR2 FNYEAQ. CDR3 sequence: CASSPDGETQYF. As DNA, the CDR3 is TGTGCCAGCAGCCCCGACGGAGAGACCCAGTACTTC.